Listed here are 6 T cell receptor beta chains from one sample, sequenced in a study of human thymus T cells. The table came from immunoSEQ multiplex PCR; TCRdb's copy has only in-frame clones and leaves some out. Of about 78,000 clones in the sample, around 96% were seen once. Thymic tissue was derived from resections collected during corrective heart surgery. The specimen sequenced was thymus tissue. These receptors all stem from a boy younger than two with a congenital heart defect but otherwise immunologically healthy.

The V call is TRBV5-1, the J call TRBJ1-3; D not resolved. This CDR3 has 17 amino acids. Trimming stripped 4 bases from V and 2 bases from J, with 19 bases between. Germline assignment: CDR1 SGHRS and CDR2 YFSETQ. CDR3 in DNA: TGCGCCAGCAGCCGGCAGTTCCCTGGAGGGACTGGAAACACCATATATTTT. Protein product: CASSRQFPGGTGNTIYF.

J is TRBJ1-1 and V is TRBV18; D is unresolved. The V gene's germline CDR1 is KGHSH and CDR2 LQKENI. The V and J ends lost 0 bases and 1 base respectively, with 3 bases between them. The CDR3 loop spans 13 amino acids. The CDR3 loop reads CASSPPGNTEAFF. For the CDR3, the DNA is TGTGCCAGCTCACCACCGGGGAACACTGAAGCTTTCTTT.

J is TRBJ1-1 and V is TRBV18; D is ambiguous. CDR1 and CDR2 from the germline V gene are KGHSH and LQKENI. The length of the CDR3 is 14 residues. Trimming pared 4 bases from V and 1 base from J, leaving 10 bases between. The CDR3 reads CASSLVGPNTEAFF. DNA for the CDR3: TGTGCCAGCTCACTGGTGGGCCCGAACACTGAAGCTTTCTTT.

The CDR3 reads CASSQADGKETQYF. CDR3 sequence (DNA): TGCGCCAGCAGCCAGGCGGACGGGAAAGAGACCCAGTACTTC. The chain has TRBV4-1 and TRBJ2-5; possible D gene TRBD2, 5 bases. V gave up 3 bases and J gave up 3 bases, with 11 bases separating them. The CDR3 has 14 residues. The germline gives CDR1 MGHRA, CDR2 YSYEKL.

This chain joins TRBV4-1 and TRBJ2-7; the match to TRBD1 covers 8 bases. V dropped 3 bases and J dropped 4; count of bases not matched to a gene: 8. Germline CDR1 reads MGHRA; CDR2 reads YSYEKL. This CDR3 contains 15 residues. The CDR3 spells CASSQRQGALYEQYF. The CDR3 DNA follows: TGCGCCAGCAGCCAGAGGCAGGGGGCCCTATACGAGCAGTACTTC.

The chain couples TRBV14 to TRBJ2-7; TRBD1 aligns across 7 bases. Trimming took 1 base from V and 6 from J; bases not matched to a gene: 24. The CDR3 has 20 residues. Germline V gives CDR1 SGHDN, CDR2 FVKESK. CDR3 loop: CASSQALRQGSTLLAREQYF. The CDR3, as DNA: TGTGCCAGCAGCCAAGCACTTCGACAGGGTAGTACCCTCCTTGCTCGCGAGCAGTACTTC.